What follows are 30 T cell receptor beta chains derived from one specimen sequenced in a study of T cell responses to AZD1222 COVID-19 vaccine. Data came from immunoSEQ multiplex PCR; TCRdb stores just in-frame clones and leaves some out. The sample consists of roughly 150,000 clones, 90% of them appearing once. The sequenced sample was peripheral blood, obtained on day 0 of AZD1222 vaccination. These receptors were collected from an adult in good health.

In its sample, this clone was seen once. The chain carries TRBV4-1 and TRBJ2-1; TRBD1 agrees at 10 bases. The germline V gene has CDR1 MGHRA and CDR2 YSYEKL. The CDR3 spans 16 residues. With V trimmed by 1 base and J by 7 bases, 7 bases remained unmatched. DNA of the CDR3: TGCGCCAGCAGCCAAGTGGGACAGGGGCGATATAATGAGCAGTTCTTC. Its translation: CASSQVGQGRYNEQFF.

DNA for the CDR3: TGTGCCAGCAGCTTCGGGGGTGGCCAGCCCCAGCATTTT. Its protein product is CASSFGGGQPQHF. The chain has TRBV5-4 and TRBJ1-5; TRBD1 might be the D (5 bases). The CDR3 contains 13 residues. Trimming cost V 2 bases and J 7 bases, with 10 bases left between them. Looked up from germline, CDR1 is SGHNT and CDR2 is YYREEE (reference sequence).

For the CDR3, the DNA is TGTGCCAGCAGTCAAACGACAGCGCTCTCTGGAAACACCATATATTTT. This codes for CASSQTTALSGNTIYF. V gene TRBV28 combines with J gene TRBJ1-3; perhaps TRBD1 as D (5 bases). Trimming removed 5 bases at V and 0 bases at J, with 14 bases between. Germline V gene data show CDR1 as MDHEN and CDR2 as SYDVKM. CDR3 size: 16 residues.

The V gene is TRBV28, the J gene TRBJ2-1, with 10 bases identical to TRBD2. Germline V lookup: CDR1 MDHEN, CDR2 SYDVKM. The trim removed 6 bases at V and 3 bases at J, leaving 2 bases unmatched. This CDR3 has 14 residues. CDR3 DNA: TGTGCCAGCAGATCTAGCGGGGGCTACAATGAGCAGTTCTTC. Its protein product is CASRSSGGYNEQFF.

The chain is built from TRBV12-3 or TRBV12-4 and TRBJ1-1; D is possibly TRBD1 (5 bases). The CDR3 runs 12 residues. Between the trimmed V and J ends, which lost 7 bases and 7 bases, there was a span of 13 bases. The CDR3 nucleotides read TGTGCCAGCACCCTCGGACACTTTGAAGCTTTCTTT. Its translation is CASTLGHFEAFF.

CDR3: CASSQVARGTDTQYF. CDR3 in DNA: TGCGCCAGCAGCCAGGTAGCGCGAGGCACAGATACGCAGTATTTT. This chain uses TRBV4-3 with TRBJ2-3; possibly TRBD2 for D (5 bases). The V and J ends lost 3 bases and 1 base respectively, with 11 bases between them. The CDR3 has 15 amino acids. Germline V CDR1 and CDR2: LGHNA, YSLEER.

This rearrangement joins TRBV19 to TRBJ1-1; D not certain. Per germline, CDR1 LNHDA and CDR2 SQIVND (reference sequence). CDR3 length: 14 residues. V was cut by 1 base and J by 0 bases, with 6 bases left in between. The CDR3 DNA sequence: TGTGCCAGTAGTATAGGCCAACTGAACACTGAAGCTTTCTTT. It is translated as CASSIGQLNTEAFF.

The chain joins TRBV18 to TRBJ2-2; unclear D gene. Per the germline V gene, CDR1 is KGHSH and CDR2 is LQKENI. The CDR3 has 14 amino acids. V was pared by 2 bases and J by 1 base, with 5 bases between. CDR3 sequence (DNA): TGTGCCAGCTCACCATCCCAGAACACCGGGGAGCTGTTTTTT. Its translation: CASSPSQNTGELFF.

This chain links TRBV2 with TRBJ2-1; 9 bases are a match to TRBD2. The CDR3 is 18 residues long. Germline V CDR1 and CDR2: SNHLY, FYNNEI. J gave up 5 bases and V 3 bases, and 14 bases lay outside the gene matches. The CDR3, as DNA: TGTGCCAGCAGTGATGACCTAGCGGGGCGGAAGTCCAACAATGAGCAGTTCTTC. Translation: CASSDDLAGRKSNNEQFF.

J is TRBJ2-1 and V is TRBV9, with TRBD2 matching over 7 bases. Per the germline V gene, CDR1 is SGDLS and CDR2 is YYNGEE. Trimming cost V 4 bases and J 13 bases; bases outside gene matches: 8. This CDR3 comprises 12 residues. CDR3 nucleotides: TGTGCCAGCAGCCAGGGACTATCAGCCCAGTTCTTC. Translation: CASSQGLSAQFF.

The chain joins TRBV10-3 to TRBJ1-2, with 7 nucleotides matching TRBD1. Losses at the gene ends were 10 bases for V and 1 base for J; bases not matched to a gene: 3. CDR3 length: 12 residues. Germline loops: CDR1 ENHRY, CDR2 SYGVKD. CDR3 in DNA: TGTGCCACAGGGACAGTTAACTATGGCTACACCTTC. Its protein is CATGTVNYGYTF.

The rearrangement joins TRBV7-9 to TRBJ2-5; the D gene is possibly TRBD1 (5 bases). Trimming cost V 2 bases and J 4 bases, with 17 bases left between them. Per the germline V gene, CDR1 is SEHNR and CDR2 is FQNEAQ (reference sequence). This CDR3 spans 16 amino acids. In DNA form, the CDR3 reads TGTGCCAGCAGCTTAACCAGGGAATTACGTGGAGAGACCCAGTACTTC. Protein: CASSLTRELRGETQYF.

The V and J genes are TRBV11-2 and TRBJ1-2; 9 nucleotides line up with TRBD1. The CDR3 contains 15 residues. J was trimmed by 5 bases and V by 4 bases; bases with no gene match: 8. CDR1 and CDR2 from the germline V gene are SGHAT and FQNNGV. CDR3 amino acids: CASSWTRDRDYGYTF. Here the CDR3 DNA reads TGTGCCAGCAGCTGGACCCGGGACAGGGATTATGGCTACACCTTC.

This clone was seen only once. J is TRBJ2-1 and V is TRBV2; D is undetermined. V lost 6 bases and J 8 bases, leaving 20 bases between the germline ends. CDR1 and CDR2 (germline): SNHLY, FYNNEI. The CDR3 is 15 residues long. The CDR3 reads CASSPRGNFLYEQFF. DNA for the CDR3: TGTGCCAGCAGCCCCCGTGGGAATTTTTTATATGAGCAGTTCTTC.

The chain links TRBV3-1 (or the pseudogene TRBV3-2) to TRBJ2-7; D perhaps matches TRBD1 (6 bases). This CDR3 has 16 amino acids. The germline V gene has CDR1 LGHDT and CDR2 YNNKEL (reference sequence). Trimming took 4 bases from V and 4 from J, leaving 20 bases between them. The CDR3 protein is CASSPRTDPRGYEQYF. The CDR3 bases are TGTGCCAGCAGCCCCCGGACAGATCCACGAGGATACGAGCAGTACTTC.

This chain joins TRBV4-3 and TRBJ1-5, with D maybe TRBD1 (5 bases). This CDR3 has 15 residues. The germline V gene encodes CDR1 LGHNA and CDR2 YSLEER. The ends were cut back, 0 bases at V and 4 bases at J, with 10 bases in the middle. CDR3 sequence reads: CASSQDTGSNQPQHF. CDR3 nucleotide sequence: TGCGCCAGCAGCCAAGATACAGGATCGAATCAGCCCCAGCATTTT.

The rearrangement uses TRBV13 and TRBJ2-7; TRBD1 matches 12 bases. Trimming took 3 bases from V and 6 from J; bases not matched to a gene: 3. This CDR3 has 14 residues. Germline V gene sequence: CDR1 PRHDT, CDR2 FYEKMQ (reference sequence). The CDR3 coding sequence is TGTGCCAGCAGCTTGGGACAGGGGGCTAGCGAGCAGTACTTC. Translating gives CASSLGQGASEQYF.

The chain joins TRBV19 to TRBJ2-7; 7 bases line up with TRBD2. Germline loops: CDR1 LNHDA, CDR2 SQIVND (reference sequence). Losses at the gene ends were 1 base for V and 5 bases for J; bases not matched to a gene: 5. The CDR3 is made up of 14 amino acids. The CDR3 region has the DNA TGTGCCAGTAGTATAGTGGGGAGGGGCGACGAGCAGTACTTC. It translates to CASSIVGRGDEQYF.

CDR3 region: CATSDPGRSYGYTF. The DNA for the CDR3 is TGTGCCACCAGTGATCCCGGTCGTTCCTATGGCTACACCTTC. This chain joins TRBV24-1 and TRBJ1-2; D remains ambiguous. This CDR3 is built from 14 residues. CDR1 and CDR2 (germline): KGHDR, SFDVKD. V lost 3 bases and J 4 bases, leaving 11 bases between the germline ends.

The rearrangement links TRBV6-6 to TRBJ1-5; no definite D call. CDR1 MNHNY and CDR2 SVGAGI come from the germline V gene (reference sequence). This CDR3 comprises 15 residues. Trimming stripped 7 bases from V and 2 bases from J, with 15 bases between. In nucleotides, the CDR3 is TGTGCCAGCATTTTCGACCGAAGTCGCAATCAGCCCCAGCATTTT. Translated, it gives CASIFDRSRNQPQHF.

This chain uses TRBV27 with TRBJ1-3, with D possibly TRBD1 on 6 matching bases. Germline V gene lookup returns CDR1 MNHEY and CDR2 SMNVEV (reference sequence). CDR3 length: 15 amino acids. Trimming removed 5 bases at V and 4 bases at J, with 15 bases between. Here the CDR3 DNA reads TGTGCCAGCAGTAAAGTAGGGGGATTAGGAAACACCATATATTTT. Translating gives CASSKVGGLGNTIYF.

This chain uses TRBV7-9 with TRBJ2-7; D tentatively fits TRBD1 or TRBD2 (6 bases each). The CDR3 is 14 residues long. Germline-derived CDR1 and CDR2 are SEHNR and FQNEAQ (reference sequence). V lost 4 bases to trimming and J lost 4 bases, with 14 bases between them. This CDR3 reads CASSSDGGLYEQYF. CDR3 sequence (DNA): TGTGCCAGCAGCTCGGACGGGGGCCTATACGAGCAGTACTTC.

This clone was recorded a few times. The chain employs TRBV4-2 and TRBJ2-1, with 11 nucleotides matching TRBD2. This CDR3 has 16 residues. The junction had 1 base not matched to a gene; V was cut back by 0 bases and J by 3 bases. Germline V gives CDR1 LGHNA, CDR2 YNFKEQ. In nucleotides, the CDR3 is TGTGCCAGCAGCCAAGACGGGACTAGCGGCTACAATGAGCAGTTCTTC. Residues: CASSQDGTSGYNEQFF.

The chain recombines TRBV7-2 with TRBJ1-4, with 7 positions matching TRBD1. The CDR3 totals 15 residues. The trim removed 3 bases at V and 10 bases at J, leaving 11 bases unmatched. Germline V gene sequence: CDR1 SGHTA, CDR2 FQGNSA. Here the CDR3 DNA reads TGTGCCAGCAGCTTTCGGGCAGGGGGTACCGGAAAACTGTTTTTT. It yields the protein CASSFRAGGTGKLFF. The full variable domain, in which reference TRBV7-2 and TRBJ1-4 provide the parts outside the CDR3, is GAGVSQSPSNKVTEKGKDVELRCDPISGHTALYWYRQSLGQGLEFLIYFQGNSAPDKSGLPSDRFSAERTGGSVSTLTIQRTQQEDSAVYLCASSFRAGGTGKLFFGSGTQLSVL.

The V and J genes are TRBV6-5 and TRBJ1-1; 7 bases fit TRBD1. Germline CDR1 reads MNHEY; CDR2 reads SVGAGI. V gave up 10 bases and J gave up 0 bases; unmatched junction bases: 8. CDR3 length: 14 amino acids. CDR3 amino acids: CATKVTGVNTEAFF. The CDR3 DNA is TGTGCCACCAAGGTTACAGGGGTGAACACTGAAGCTTTCTTT.

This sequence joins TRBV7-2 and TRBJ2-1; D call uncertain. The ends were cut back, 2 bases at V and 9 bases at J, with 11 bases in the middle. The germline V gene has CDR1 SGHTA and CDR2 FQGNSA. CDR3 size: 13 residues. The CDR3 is CASSLRSALEQFF. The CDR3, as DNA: TGTGCCAGCAGCTTAAGGTCAGCACTTGAGCAGTTCTTC.

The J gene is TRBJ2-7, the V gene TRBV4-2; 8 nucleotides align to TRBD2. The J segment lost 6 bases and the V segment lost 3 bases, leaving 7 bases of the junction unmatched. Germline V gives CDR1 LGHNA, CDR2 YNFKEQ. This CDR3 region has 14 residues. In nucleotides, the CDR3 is TGTGCCAGCAGCCAGGCGGGAGGTTCGTTCGAGCAGTACTTC. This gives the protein CASSQAGGSFEQYF.

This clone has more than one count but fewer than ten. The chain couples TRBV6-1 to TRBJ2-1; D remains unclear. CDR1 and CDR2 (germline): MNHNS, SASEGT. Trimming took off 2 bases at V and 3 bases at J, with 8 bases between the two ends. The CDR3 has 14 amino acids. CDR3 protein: CASSEQTDYNEQFF. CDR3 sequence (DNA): TGTGCCAGCAGTGAACAGACCGACTACAATGAGCAGTTCTTC.

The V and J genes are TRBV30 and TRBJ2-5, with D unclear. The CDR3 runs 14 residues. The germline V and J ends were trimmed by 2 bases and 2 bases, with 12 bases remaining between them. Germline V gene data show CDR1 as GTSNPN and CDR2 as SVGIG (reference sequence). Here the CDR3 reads CAWSIGRTQETQYF. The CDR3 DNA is TGTGCCTGGAGTATAGGACGCACTCAAGAGACCCAGTACTTC.

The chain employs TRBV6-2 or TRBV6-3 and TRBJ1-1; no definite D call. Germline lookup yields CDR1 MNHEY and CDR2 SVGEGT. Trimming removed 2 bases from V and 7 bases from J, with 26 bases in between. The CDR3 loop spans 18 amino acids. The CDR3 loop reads CASSYPTTPRYQGIEAFF. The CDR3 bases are TGTGCCAGCAGTTACCCTACAACACCGAGGTACCAAGGGATTGAAGCTTTCTTT.